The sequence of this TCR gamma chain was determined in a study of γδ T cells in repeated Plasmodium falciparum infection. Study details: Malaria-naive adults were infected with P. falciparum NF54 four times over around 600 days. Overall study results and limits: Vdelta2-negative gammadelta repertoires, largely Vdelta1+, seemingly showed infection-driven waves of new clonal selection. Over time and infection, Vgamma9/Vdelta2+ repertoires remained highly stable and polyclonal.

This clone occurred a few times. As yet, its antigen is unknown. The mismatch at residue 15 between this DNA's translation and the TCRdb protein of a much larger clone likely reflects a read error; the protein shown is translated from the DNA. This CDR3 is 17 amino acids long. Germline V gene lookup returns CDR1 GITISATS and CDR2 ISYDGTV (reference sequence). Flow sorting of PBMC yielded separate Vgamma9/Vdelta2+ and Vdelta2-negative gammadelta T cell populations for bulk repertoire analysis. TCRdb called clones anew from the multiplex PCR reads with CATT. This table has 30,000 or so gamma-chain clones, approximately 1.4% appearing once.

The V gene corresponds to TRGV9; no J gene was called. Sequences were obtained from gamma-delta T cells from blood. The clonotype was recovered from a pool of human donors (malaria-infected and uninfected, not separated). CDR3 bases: TGTGCCTTGTGGGAGGACCTATTCCAGTTGGGCAAAAAAATCGAGGTATTT. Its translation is CALWEDLFQLGKKIEVF.